The 2 T cell receptor beta chains below all came from one sample that was sequenced in a study of shared clonotypes between healthy human individuals. TCRdb's copy holds only in-frame clones and misses some; the assay was immunoSEQ multiplex PCR. The sample has approximately 1.5 million clones, 98% seen once. Specimen: naive CD4+ T cells sorted from blood. Subset meaning: CD45RA+ positively selected. These receptors were taken from a man aged 30 to 45 in good health.

The chain has TRBV28 and TRBJ2-7, with TRBD2 matching over 7 bases. CDR3 length: 16 amino acids. The germline V gene encodes CDR1 MDHEN and CDR2 SYDVKM. Germline trimming cut 5 bases from V and 3 bases from J; bases unmatched to any gene: 13. DNA for the CDR3: TGTGCCAGCAGTCTCCCGGGAGGAGATTCCCGCTACGAGCAGTACTTC. Protein product: CASSLPGGDSRYEQYF.

The V call is TRBV18, the J call TRBJ2-4; no clear D. This CDR3 region has 14 residues. Between the trimmed V and J ends, which lost 6 bases and 0 bases, there was a span of 9 bases. Germline CDR1 KGHSH, CDR2 LQKENI. CDR3 sequence (DNA): TGTGCCAGCTCGCCCAATCTAGCCAAAAACATTCAGTACTTC. The encoded protein is CASSPNLAKNIQYF.